This TCR beta chain emerged from a study of Graves' ophthalmopathy and Graves' hyperthyroidism (dated by TCRdb to 2017 to 2018). Background for the entire study: Hyperthyroidism was considered stable if no progression to ophthalmopathy occurred within 18 months of follow-up. In total, 120 to 150 blood samples were TCR-sequenced: around 42 ophthalmopathy, some 75 hyperthyroidism and some 17 hyperthyroidism-to-ophthalmopathy patients. TCR beta repertoire signatures were used to distinguish Graves' ophthalmopathy from Graves' hyperthyroidism and to predict progression to ophthalmopathy. The independent validation cohort included 18 to 20 hyperthyroidism patients plus 17 patients who later progressed from hyperthyroidism to ophthalmopathy. T-cell repertoires of thyroid tissue and blood were compared in six or seven hyperthyroidism patients. Once sampling was done, hyperthyroidism patients were given methimazole at a starting dose of 30 mg daily, while ophthalmopathy patients were given high-dose intravenous methylprednisolone. To explore V-J signatures that distinguish ophthalmopathy from hyperthyroidism, a discovery set of roughly 98 patients was enrolled, made up of 40 to 45 with ophthalmopathy and around 60 with stable hyperthyroidism. Paper-wide results and their limitations: Sample size was not statistically predetermined, and group allocation was not concealed from the investigators. The 13-signature model separated ophthalmopathy from stable hyperthyroidism with 85% to 90% sensitivity and about 81% specificity in cross-validation, and 80%/75% in the test set. In validation, the model predicted ophthalmopathy progression with more than 70% sensitivity and 72% to 80% specificity; fewer than 15 predicted patients were CT-confirmed with GO in a median of around 6 months. Most expanded thyroid clonotypes with frequency above 0.001 were also detected in blood, suggesting blood repertoires may reflect the thyroid immune response.

For repertoire sequencing, TCR beta CDR3 regions were amplified from RNA transcripts. A first-round RT-PCR used HTBI primers with the Qiagen OneStep RT-PCR kit, followed by a second-round multiplex PCR, size selection and purification. Libraries were sequenced paired-end with 100 bp reads on an Illumina HiSeq2000. Regarding the original processing steps: SOAPnuke was used for read processing, and reads with adapters, uncalled bases, a mean Phred below 15, or no exact constant-primer or identifier match were discarded. COPE v1.2.5 was used to merge the high-quality paired reads. Unique nucleotide sequences were defined as clonotypes and aligned to IMGT TRB V, D and J references using MiTCR v1.1. The analysis was limited to V-J combinations with a frequency above 0.0001, which together covered approximately 99% of the repertoires. For each V-J combination, a TCR clonal expansion and chaos score was defined as F50 clonal expansion divided by the chaos observed in the TCRdist matrix. Welch's t-statistics and random forest were used to reduce the features to about a dozen V-J combinations, which were then used as input to a naive Bayes classifier. The Morisita-Horn index was used to measure how similar the thyroid and blood repertoires were. The raw public data were reprocessed by TCRdb itself: fastp quality trimming at Q25, MiXCR clonotype calling, in-frame beta chains only. Each entry merges the rows of one CDR3 protein and shows their most common DNA and genes. TCRdb's processing, not the authors', yielded these V and J calls. Across this sample there are about 550,000 distinct CDR3 sequences, with 35% to 40% seen only once. Of the sample, about 4.2% is held by the ten largest clones.

From the cysteine up to the phenylalanine, the CDR3 has a length of 19 residues. Only the CDR3 portion is preserved as DNA: 57 bases, with reading frame beginning at the first base. Relative to germline, V is missing 0 bases and J is missing 4 bases, with 14 bases of the junction outside any gene match. The germline V gene gives CDR1 as MDHEN and CDR2 as SYDVKM. Hyperthyroidism patients were newly diagnosed, with disease duration under 2 months, and aged 18 to 65 years. Anyone with other autoimmune diseases, uncontrolled infections, pregnancy or lactation was excluded from the study. Diagnosis was based on clinical symptoms, serum thyroxine, TRAb, thyroid ultrasound and orbital computed tomography. Total RNA was extracted using Trizol reagent, and RNA quality was checked on an Agilent 2100 Bioanalyzer. Points on this clonotype: The antigen it recognizes is unknown. Nothing much larger sits one base from this clone, and base qualities are not available.

The TCR sequence derives from an adult man with Graves' hyperthyroidism. Source material: peripheral blood or thyroid tissue (not recorded which). The V and J genes are TRBV28 and TRBJ2-5; TRBD2 aligns with 10 central bases. CDR3 reads: CASSLWSSGGRTSRETQYF. The bases are TGTGCCAGCAGTTTATGGTCTAGCGGGGGTCGCACGTCTCGAGAGACCCAGTACTTC. Supplemented by the reference TRBV28 and TRBJ2-5 proteins around the CDR3, the complete variable domain is DVKVTQSSRYLVKRTGEKVFLECVQDMDHENMFWYRQDPGLGLRLIYFSYDVKMKEKGDIPEGYSVSREKKERFSLILESASTNQTSMYLCASSLWSSGGRTSRETQYFGPGTRLLVL.